This TCR beta chain derives from a study of CD8 T cells in Susac syndrome. Reverse transcription of 0.5 to 1 ug RNA was performed with random hexamers. A single record per CDR3 protein comes from TCRdb applying MiXCR to the immunoSEQ multiplex PCR reads. The table has roughly 330,000 distinct CDR3 sequences, about 91% seen once; the top ten hold over 0.065%. Peripheral blood CD8+ and CD4+ T cells were profiled by TCR beta sequencing. The TEMRA cells underwent FACS enrichment, while the CD8+ and CD4+ T cells underwent negative isolation. V shed 0 bases and J 6 bases; nucleotides not matched to a gene: 8. CDR3 length: 16 residues. CDR1 and CDR2 (germline): DFQATT, SNEGSKA (reference sequence).

The source material was CD4+ T cells from PBMCs. The chain carries TRBV20-1 and TRBJ2-3, with 11 bases matching TRBD2. The sequence derives from a human donor with multiple sclerosis. The CDR3 nucleotides are TGCAGTGCTAGAGATGGGACTAGCGGTTTATGGGATACGCAGTATTTT. Translation: CSARDGTSGLWDTQYF.